This passage covers 17 T cell receptor beta chains from one sample sequenced in a study of shared clonotypes between healthy human individuals. Sequencing used immunoSEQ multiplex PCR; TCRdb keeps in-frame clones, though not all of them. Altogether 2 million to 2.5 million clones are present, 85% to 95% being singletons, with the ten largest covering roughly 0.34%. Sequencing was performed on naive CD4+ T cells from PBMCs. Stated subset: CD45RA+ positively selected. The source of these receptors is a man aged 18 to 29 in good health. Some clones in this sample may be carry-over from other donors' samples.

Turning to this clone: Other nucleotide sequences from this sample produce the same CDR3. This chain links TRBV5-1 with TRBJ1-2; TRBD1 aligns across 10 bases. Germline assignment: CDR1 SGHRS and CDR2 YFSETQ. CDR3 size: 14 residues. With V trimmed by 4 bases and J by 3 bases, 3 bases remained unmatched. In DNA, the CDR3 is TGCGCCAGCAGCACCGGACAGGGGGACTATGGCTACACCTTC. It translates to CASSTGQGDYGYTF.

This clone came up a few times. This sequence joins TRBV2 and TRBJ2-1; tentative D call: TRBD2 (6 bases). Trimming pared 7 bases from V and 7 bases from J, leaving 14 bases between. The CDR3 has 13 residues. Germline V gives CDR1 SNHLY, CDR2 FYNNEI. CDR3 in amino acids: CASNEGRRNEQFF. The CDR3, as DNA: TGTGCCAGCAACGAGGGGAGGCGGAATGAGCAGTTCTTC.

This clone was counted only a few times. The chain links TRBV28 to TRBJ1-5; unclear D gene. V was pared by 2 bases and J by 7 bases, with 15 bases between. The CDR3 runs to 15 residues. Looked up from germline, CDR1 is MDHEN and CDR2 is SYDVKM. The DNA of the CDR3 is TGTGCCAGCAGTTTACAGCAGGCCCTGTACCAGCCCCAGCATTTT. Its translation: CASSLQQALYQPQHF.

The V gene is TRBV28, the J gene TRBJ1-4; D is uncertain. Deletions cut 8 bases from V and 5 bases from J, with 21 bases between. Germline CDR1 and CDR2: MDHEN and SYDVKM. The CDR3 has 16 amino acids. The CDR3 region is CASRRSFPGRNEKLFF. In DNA, the CDR3 is TGTGCCAGCCGCCGGTCGTTTCCGGGGAGGAATGAAAAACTGTTTTTT. Filled out from reference TRBV28 and TRBJ1-4, the complete variable domain reads DVKVTQSSRYLVKRTGEKVFLECVQDMDHENMFWYRQDPGLGLRLIYFSYDVKMKEKGDIPEGYSVSREKKERFSLILESASTNQTSMYLCASRRSFPGRNEKLFFGSGTQLSVL.

The V gene is TRBV2, the J gene TRBJ2-3; D gene ambiguous. CDR3 size: 12 residues. V lost 7 bases, J lost 0 bases, and 5 bases lay in between. Germline CDR1 and CDR2: SNHLY and FYNNEI. In nucleotides, the CDR3 is TGTGCCAGCACAGTTAGCACAGATACGCAGTATTTT. Its translation: CASTVSTDTQYF.

The V and J genes are TRBV19 and TRBJ1-1, with D perhaps TRBD1 (6 bases). V lost 6 bases, J lost 4 bases, and 15 bases lay in between. CDR3 length equals 14 residues. Germline V CDR1 and CDR2: LNHDA, SQIVND (reference sequence). CDR3 loop: CASRREQGRTEAFF. The DNA for the CDR3 is TGTGCCAGTAGGCGAGAACAGGGTCGCACTGAAGCTTTCTTT.

The rearrangement uses TRBV6-4 and TRBJ1-2, with D uncertain. The CDR3 is 14 amino acids. The germline gives CDR1 MRHNA, CDR2 SNTAGT. V was pared by 6 bases and J by 2 bases, with 13 bases between. CDR3 coding DNA: TGTGCCAGCAGCGACGGAGCCACGAACTATGGCTACACCTTC. This translates into CASSDGATNYGYTF.

The chain carries TRBV4-1 and TRBJ2-6; 8 bases line up with TRBD1. The CDR3 sequence is 18 residues long. Trimming removed 5 bases from V and 1 base from J; junction bases left unmatched: 10. CDR1 is MGHRA, CDR2 YSYEKL, per germline. The CDR3, as DNA: TGCGCCAGCAGCGCACAAGGACAGGGAGGTTCTGGGGCCAACGTCCTGACTTTC. It translates to CASSAQGQGGSGANVLTF.

J is TRBJ2-7 and V is TRBV27, with D hard to call. V lost 3 bases, J lost 4 bases, and 13 bases lay in between. Germline loops: CDR1 MNHEY, CDR2 SMNVEV (reference sequence). The CDR3 sequence is 14 residues long. CDR3 sequence (DNA): TGTGCCAGCAGTTTCAACGACCGTGCTTACGAGCAGTACTTC. It codes for CASSFNDRAYEQYF.

This chain links TRBV5-1 with TRBJ1-1; the match to TRBD1 covers 9 bases. The V segment lost 4 bases and the J segment 4 bases; nucleotides outside the gene matches: 26. The CDR3 length is 21 residues. Germline V lookup: CDR1 SGHRS, CDR2 YFSETQ. In DNA, the CDR3 is TGCGCCAGCAGCATGTCTCCCGGGACAGGGTTCGCGGTGGAGTTTGGCACTGAAGCTTTCTTT. It yields the protein CASSMSPGTGFAVEFGTEAFF. The full variable domain, rest sourced from reference TRBV5-1 and TRBJ1-1, is KAGVTQTPRYLIKTRGQQVTLSCSPISGHRSVSWYQQTPGQGLQFLFEYFSETQRNKGNFPGRFSGRQFSNSRSEMNVSTLELGDSALYLCASSMSPGTGFAVEFGTEAFFGQGTRLTVV.

This chain uses TRBV10-1 with TRBJ2-2, with a weak D call TRBD2 (6 bases). The CDR3 covers 15 residues. V lost 1 base and J 3 bases, leaving 9 bases between the germline ends. CDR1 is WNHNN and CDR2 is SYGVQD in the germline V gene (reference sequence). The CDR3 spells CASSEYSGYTGELFF. The CDR3 DNA reads as TGCGCCAGCAGTGAGTACAGCGGGTACACCGGGGAGCTGTTTTTT.

CDR3 nucleotide sequence: TGTGCCAGCAGTGAAGTCCCTCTGGACAGGGTGCTGTTTTTT. This sequence encodes CASSEVPLDRVLFF. The rearrangement links TRBV6-1 to TRBJ1-4, with 8 bases fitting TRBD1. This CDR3 comprises 14 residues. V dropped 1 base and J dropped 14; count of bases not matched to a gene: 9. CDR1 is MNHNS, CDR2 SASEGT, per germline.

This chain joins TRBV28 and TRBJ2-2, with D unclear. CDR1 and CDR2 from the germline V gene are MDHEN and SYDVKM. V dropped 3 bases and J dropped 8 bases, with 16 bases sitting between them. The CDR3 sequence is 15 residues long. CDR3 nucleotide sequence: TGTGCCAGCAGTTTTGTACCGACACGGAGTGGGGAGCTGTTTTTT. Translating it yields CASSFVPTRSGELFF.

The chain employs TRBV5-1 and TRBJ1-4; TRBD1 is a possible D gene (6 bases). The germline V gene encodes CDR1 SGHRS and CDR2 YFSETQ. There are 15 residues in the CDR3. Deletions cut 0 bases from V and 8 bases from J, with 14 bases between. CDR3 protein: CASSLGGGDGEKLFF. The CDR3 bases are TGCGCCAGCAGCTTGGGTGGGGGCGACGGGGAAAAACTGTTTTTT.

The rearrangement links TRBV7-6 to TRBJ2-7, with D tentatively TRBD2 (5 bases). The CDR3 has 16 amino acids. Germline V gene sequence: CDR1 SGHVS, CDR2 FNYEAQ. The ends were cut back, 4 bases at V and 1 base at J, with 17 bases in the middle. DNA of the CDR3: TGTGCCAGCAGCTCCTCTCCTAGGAGGTCTTCCTACGAGCAGTACTTC. Its translation is CASSSSPRRSSYEQYF.

J is TRBJ1-2 and V is TRBV5-1; 9 bases line up with TRBD1. Germline V gene lookup returns CDR1 SGHRS and CDR2 YFSETQ. V lost 5 bases and J lost 4; bases outside the gene matches: 6. This CDR3 region has 14 residues. The CDR3 coding sequence is TGCGCCAGCAGACCGGAGGACAGGGGCTATGGCTACACCTTC. Translating it yields CASRPEDRGYGYTF. The variable domain in full, completed from reference TRBV5-1 and TRBJ1-2, reads KAGVTQTPRYLIKTRGQQVTLSCSPISGHRSVSWYQQTPGQGLQFLFEYFSETQRNKGNFPGRFSGRQFSNSRSEMNVSTLELGDSALYLCASRPEDRGYGYTFGSGTRLTVV.

V gene TRBV5-1 combines with J gene TRBJ2-3; tentatively, D is TRBD1 or TRBD2 (5 bases each). This CDR3 is built from 16 residues. In germline, CDR1 is SGHRS, CDR2 YFSETQ. The ends were cut back, 0 bases at V and 3 bases at J, with 14 bases in the middle. The chain's CDR3 is CASSLGGKGVTDTQYF. The DNA for the CDR3 is TGCGCCAGCAGCTTGGGGGGGAAAGGAGTTACAGATACGCAGTATTTT.